This T cell receptor beta chain was documented in a study of blood T cells in healthy people across ages. PCR was performed a second time for about 7 to 12 cycles using a sample-barcoded 5' primer and a J-beta primer mix. One entry per CDR3 protein, called by TCRdb with MiXCR from the 5' RACE reads. The data contain some 860,000 distinct CDR3 sequences, more than 55% of them singletons. The ends were cut back, 3 bases at V and 0 bases at J, with 8 bases in the middle. This CDR3 contains 14 residues. This chain links TRBV12-3 or TRBV12-4 with TRBJ1-2; D is uncertain. The sequenced sample consisted of blood. The origin of this receptor is a middle-aged man in good health. Here the CDR3 reads CASSLTGANYGYTF. Written as DNA, the CDR3 is TGTGCCAGCAGTTTGACTGGAGCTAACTATGGCTACACCTTC.